The 26 T cell receptor beta chains reported below all come from one sample, sequenced in a study of blood T cell repertoires in COVID-19. The assay was immunoSEQ multiplex PCR, and TCRdb's table has in-frame clones only and misses some. The data show about 280,000 clones, 88% seen once. Material for sequencing was peripheral blood. Receptors were obtained from a man younger than 35 with active or convalescent COVID-19.

The V and J genes are TRBV13 and TRBJ2-3; 8 nucleotides agree with TRBD1. Germline assignment: CDR1 PRHDT and CDR2 FYEKMQ (reference sequence). The CDR3 consists of 15 residues. J was trimmed by 4 bases and V by 5 bases; bases with no gene match: 8. CDR3 nucleotide sequence: TGTGCCAGCAGCCACCTCGGACAGGGCGCAGATACGCAGTATTTT. It encodes CASSHLGQGADTQYF.

The chain employs TRBV4-3 and TRBJ2-5; 11 bases align to TRBD2. V lost 5 bases, J lost 3 bases, and 11 bases stayed unmatched. Germline V lookup: CDR1 LGHNA, CDR2 YSLEER. The CDR3 runs 17 residues. The CDR3 nucleotides are TGCGCCAGCAGCTCCAGGGCCCTAGCGGGGGGTAAAGAGACCCAGTACTTC. Its translation is CASSSRALAGGKETQYF.

The chain carries TRBV5-1 and TRBJ1-3, with TRBD1 as a possible D gene (5 bases). CDR3 length equals 16 residues. Germline CDR1 SGHRS, CDR2 YFSETQ. V lost 1 base and J lost 1, with 12 bases in between. CDR3 coding DNA: TGCGCCAGCAGCTTGCAGGGTTCCAGATCTGGAAACACCATATATTTT. Translated: CASSLQGSRSGNTIYF.

The rearrangement uses TRBV5-1 and TRBJ2-5; 8 bases match TRBD2. V lost 4 bases, J lost 5 bases, and 4 bases stayed unmatched. The germline CDR1 and CDR2 sequences are SGHRS and YFSETQ. CDR3 size: 13 residues. CDR3 coding DNA: TGCGCCAGCAGCGTCGGCGGGGGGGAGACCCAGTACTTC. As protein: CASSVGGGETQYF.

This chain uses TRBV9 with TRBJ1-2, with D unclear. The CDR3 sequence is 14 residues long. Trimming removed 3 bases at V and 0 bases at J, with 9 bases between. Germline V gene sequence: CDR1 SGDLS, CDR2 YYNGEE. In DNA, the CDR3 is TGTGCCAGCAGCGCAGCCGGGACTAACTATGGCTACACCTTC. This codes for CASSAAGTNYGYTF.

The V call is TRBV6-2 or TRBV6-3, the J call TRBJ2-1; 8 bases align to TRBD1. The CDR3 runs to 15 residues. Germline values: CDR1 MNHEY, CDR2 SVGEGT. The V gene end was trimmed by 5 bases and the J gene end by 9 bases; junction bases not matched to a gene: 12. CDR3 loop: CASSPIQGAPIEQFF. The CDR3 nucleotides are TGTGCCAGCAGTCCCATTCAGGGGGCGCCTATTGAGCAGTTCTTC.

The CDR3: CASSQGLGPNQPQHF. The CDR3 bases are TGTGCCAGCAGCCAAGGGCTGGGGCCTAATCAGCCCCAGCATTTT. This chain uses TRBV3-1 (or the pseudogene TRBV3-2) with TRBJ1-5, with a weak D call TRBD1 (5 bases). The length of the CDR3 is 15 residues. Germline values: CDR1 LGHDT, CDR2 YNNKEL (reference sequence). The germline V and J ends were trimmed by 1 base and 4 bases, with 11 bases remaining between them.

The chain carries TRBV7-9 and TRBJ1-6, with D perhaps matching TRBD1 (6 bases). Germline V gene sequence: CDR1 SEHNR, CDR2 FQNEAQ (reference sequence). Trimming shortened V by 4 bases and J by 10 bases, and 20 bases separated the two germline ends. This CDR3 is built from 16 residues. The CDR3 sequence: CASSSRAWIRGSPLHF. CDR3 coding DNA: TGTGCCAGCAGCTCGAGGGCCTGGATCAGGGGATCACCCCTCCACTTT.

The table lists this clone with a count of one. This chain joins TRBV11-2 and TRBJ1-3; 8 positions agree with TRBD1. The V gene's germline CDR1 is SGHAT and CDR2 FQNNGV. The CDR3 runs 14 residues. With 6 bases clipped from V and 0 bases from J, the junction kept 1 base outside the gene matches. CDR3 region: CASRTGGSGNTIYF. In DNA, the CDR3 is TGTGCCAGCAGAACAGGGGGCTCTGGAAACACCATATATTTT. The full variable domain, rest sourced from reference TRBV11-2 and TRBJ1-3, is EAGVAQSPRYKIIEKRQSVAFWCNPISGHATLYWYQQILGQGPKLLIQFQNNGVVDDSQLPKDRFSAERLKGVDSTLKIQPAKLEDSAVYLCASRTGGSGNTIYFGEGSWLTVV.

This clone was seen only once. The chain employs TRBV19 and TRBJ1-1, with D unresolved. Germline values: CDR1 LNHDA, CDR2 SQIVND (reference sequence). The V gene lost 1 base and the J gene lost 0 bases, with 12 bases spanning the gap. This CDR3 region has 16 residues. CDR3 sequence: CASSIGRVTMNTEAFF. DNA of the CDR3: TGTGCCAGTAGTATAGGGCGGGTGACCATGAACACTGAAGCTTTCTTT.

This clone was counted a single time. The chain couples TRBV5-1 to TRBJ1-3; 7 positions agree with TRBD1. The CDR3 extends over 14 amino acids. The V gene's germline CDR1 is SGHRS and CDR2 YFSETQ. The ends lost 4 bases at V and 2 bases at J; junction bases unmatched: 3. The CDR3, as DNA: TGCGCCAGCAGCCAGACAGGGACTGGAAACACCATATATTTT. Its translation is CASSQTGTGNTIYF.

The table lists this clone with a count of one. This chain uses TRBV18 with TRBJ1-5, with 8 bases that match TRBD1. Germline V gene sequence: CDR1 KGHSH, CDR2 LQKENI. The CDR3 loop spans 17 amino acids. Trimming at V came to 6 bases and at J to 3 bases, leaving 13 bases not matched to a gene. CDR3 bases: TGTGCCAGCTCTCACATTTCAGGACAGGGACTCAATCAGCCCCAGCATTTT. Amino acids: CASSHISGQGLNQPQHF.

This clone was found once. This chain connects TRBV12-5 to TRBJ1-5; 8 nucleotides agree with TRBD1. J gave up 3 bases and V 6 bases, and 16 bases lay outside the gene matches. In germline, CDR1 is LGHNT, CDR2 FRNRAP. CDR3 length: 18 amino acids. CDR3 in DNA: TGTGCTAGTGGAACAATCCTTGGACAGGGCAACTTCAATCAGCCCCAGCATTTT. Amino acid sequence: CASGTILGQGNFNQPQHF.

This clone has just one count. J is TRBJ1-5 and V is TRBV3-1 (or the pseudogene TRBV3-2); possible D gene TRBD1, 5 bases. CDR1 is LGHDT, CDR2 YNNKEL, per germline (reference sequence). CDR3 length equals 16 residues. Trimming took off 1 base at V and 2 bases at J, with 12 bases between the two ends. The CDR3 loop is CASSQAGLIGNQPQHF. In nucleotides, the CDR3 is TGTGCCAGCAGCCAAGCAGGGTTGATTGGCAATCAGCCCCAGCATTTT.

The rearrangement joins TRBV6-5 to TRBJ1-1, with D possibly being TRBD1 (6 bases). V was trimmed by 8 bases and J by 4 bases, leaving 20 bases between them. The CDR3 consists of 15 residues. CDR1 is MNHEY, CDR2 SVGAGI, per germline. DNA for the CDR3: TGTGCCAGCTCCTACAGGGCCGGTCCGGGCACTGAAGCTTTCTTT. It codes for CASSYRAGPGTEAFF.

This chain links TRBV27 with TRBJ1-1; D gene unclear. The CDR3 extends over 13 amino acids. Germline V lookup: CDR1 MNHEY, CDR2 SMNVEV (reference sequence). V shed 4 bases and J shed 1 base, with 7 bases lying between them. The CDR3: CASSYHTNTEAFF. CDR3 nucleotide sequence: TGTGCCAGCAGTTACCACACGAACACTGAAGCTTTCTTT.

The chain combines TRBV9 with TRBJ2-1, with no clear D. CDR3 size: 11 residues. Trimming cost V 3 bases and J 5 bases, with 3 bases left between them. Per the germline V gene, CDR1 is SGDLS and CDR2 is YYNGEE. The CDR3 here is CASSGDNEQFF. CDR3 nucleotide sequence: TGTGCCAGCAGCGGAGACAATGAGCAGTTCTTC. Full variable domain (remainder filled in from reference TRBV9 and TRBJ2-1): DSGVTQTPKHLITATGQRVTLRCSPRSGDLSVYWYQQSLDQGLQFLIQYYNGEERAKGNILERFSAQQFPDLHSELNLSSLELGDSALYFCASSGDNEQFFGPGTRLTVL.

This rearrangement joins TRBV4-3 to TRBJ1-5; D remains unclear. This CDR3 region has 17 residues. Germline V CDR1 and CDR2: LGHNA, YSLEER. With 2 bases removed from V and 6 bases from J, the gap between germline ends came to 20 bases. CDR3 sequence reads: CASSQSPGTATGQPQHF. As DNA, the CDR3 is TGCGCCAGCAGCCAATCACCGGGAACCGCGACCGGTCAGCCCCAGCATTTT.

V gene TRBV7-9 combines with J gene TRBJ1-1; 7 bases are shared with TRBD1. The germline V gene has CDR1 SEHNR and CDR2 FQNEAQ (reference sequence). J was trimmed by 1 base and V by 5 bases; bases with no gene match: 10. The CDR3 covers 16 residues. CDR3 in DNA: TGTGCCAGCAGCGCTACGTGGACAGGAAAGAACACTGAAGCTTTCTTT. This gives the protein CASSATWTGKNTEAFF.

J is TRBJ1-3 and V is TRBV25-1; D unclear. Looked up from germline, CDR1 is MGHDK and CDR2 is SYGVNS. CDR3 size: 15 residues. Trimming pared 1 base from V and 4 bases from J, leaving 11 bases between. The CDR3 here is CASSESLIQGNTIYF. CDR3 bases: TGTGCCAGCAGTGAATCTCTGATACAGGGAAACACCATATATTTT.

V gene TRBV18 combines with J gene TRBJ1-3; 8 bases line up with TRBD1. Trimming took 4 bases from V and 2 from J; bases not matched to a gene: 7. From germline, CDR1 is KGHSH and CDR2 LQKENI. This CDR3 is 16 amino acids long. CDR3 DNA sequence: TGTGCCAGCTCACTGGCGGACAGGGTGACTGGAAACACCATATATTTT. It codes for CASSLADRVTGNTIYF.

The CDR3 is CASSSDRGGTLSNQPQHF. In nucleotides, the CDR3 is TGTGCCAGCAGCTCCGACAGGGGGGGGACACTGAGCAATCAGCCCCAGCATTTT. V is TRBV7-9 and J is TRBJ1-5; TRBD1 matches at 9 bases. J lost 1 base, V lost 4 bases, and 11 bases had no gene match. The CDR3 loop spans 18 amino acids. Germline-derived CDR1 and CDR2 are SEHNR and FQNEAQ (reference sequence).

This clone was counted once. The chain employs TRBV9 and TRBJ1-6; perhaps TRBD1 as D (6 bases). V lost 0 bases, J lost 8 bases, and 15 bases lay in between. The germline V gene has CDR1 SGDLS and CDR2 YYNGEE. The CDR3 covers 16 residues. The DNA for the CDR3 is TGTGCCAGCAGCGTAGGGCCGACAGGACACGATTCACCCCTCCACTTT. Translated, it gives CASSVGPTGHDSPLHF.

The chain carries TRBV7-9 and TRBJ2-7; D might be TRBD2 (6 bases). The V gene's germline CDR1 is SEHNR and CDR2 FQNEAQ (reference sequence). The V end lost 3 bases, the J end lost 4 bases, and 13 bases lay between the germline ends. This CDR3 spans 14 amino acids. In DNA form, the CDR3 reads TGTGCCAGCAGCTTTCGGGGGAACCTTTACGAGCAGTACTTC. It codes for CASSFRGNLYEQYF.

This clone was seen only once. This chain joins TRBV11-2 and TRBJ2-1; possible D gene TRBD2, 6 bases. V was trimmed by 6 bases and J by 5 bases, leaving 17 bases between them. The CDR3 is 15 residues long. Germline lookup yields CDR1 SGHAT and CDR2 FQNNGV. The CDR3 sequence: CASRRIRGVDNEQFF. The CDR3 DNA is TGTGCCAGCAGGCGGATTCGCGGGGTTGACAATGAGCAGTTCTTC.

The CDR3 DNA sequence: TGTGCCAGCAGCGTAGAGGGGTCTTCCACCAACGAGCAGTACTTC. This gives the protein CASSVEGSSTNEQYF. The chain employs TRBV9 and TRBJ2-7; tentative D call: TRBD1 (5 bases). V gave up 0 bases and J gave up 5 bases, with 15 bases separating them. The CDR3 is 15 amino acids. The germline CDR1 and CDR2 sequences are SGDLS and YYNGEE.